The 6 T cell receptor beta chains below were found in one sample sequenced in a study of blood T cell repertoires in COVID-19. The table came from immunoSEQ multiplex PCR; TCRdb's copy has only in-frame clones and leaves some out. The profile covers approximately 500,000 clones, with roughly 88% appearing a single time and approximately 3% taken by the ten largest. The sequencing input was peripheral blood. Every receptor here comes from a human donor in a cohort sampled during active COVID-19.

For the CDR3, the DNA is TGTGCCAGCAGTTTACGGGAGCCGGATGAGCAGTTCTTC. This codes for CASSLREPDEQFF. The chain uses TRBV12-3 or TRBV12-4 and TRBJ2-1; TRBD2 is a possible D gene (6 bases). CDR3 size: 13 residues. Trimming left V 2 bases short and J 8 bases short, with 10 bases between.

J is TRBJ1-5 and V is TRBV28; 8 bases agree with TRBD1. CDR3 length: 14 amino acids. Germline V gene data show CDR1 as MDHEN and CDR2 as SYDVKM. With 6 bases clipped from V and 5 bases from J, the junction kept 6 bases outside the gene matches. Here the CDR3 reads CASRRPGGDQPQHF. For the CDR3, the DNA is TGTGCCAGCAGGCGTCCAGGGGGCGATCAGCCCCAGCATTTT. Full variable domain (missing parts from reference TRBV28 and TRBJ1-5): DVKVTQSSRYLVKRTGEKVFLECVQDMDHENMFWYRQDPGLGLRLIYFSYDVKMKEKGDIPEGYSVSREKKERFSLILESASTNQTSMYLCASRRPGGDQPQHFGDGTRLSIL.

The chain links TRBV5-8 to TRBJ1-4; 10 bases match TRBD1. Unmatched junction bases numbered 9, after V lost 2 bases and J lost 8 bases. The CDR3 sequence is 16 residues long. From germline, CDR1 is SGHTS and CDR2 YDEGEE. CDR3 sequence (DNA): TGTGCCAGCAGCTTAGACCGCGGGACAGGGGAGGAAAAACTGTTTTTT. Protein sequence: CASSLDRGTGEEKLFF.

This clone was picked up a small number of times. J is TRBJ2-4 and V is TRBV7-3; D perhaps matches TRBD1 (6 bases). Germline V gene sequence: CDR1 SGHTA, CDR2 FQGTGA. This CDR3 has 13 amino acids. V gave up 2 bases and J gave up 9 bases, with 11 bases separating them. The CDR3 reads CASSLAETGIQYF. In DNA form, the CDR3 reads TGTGCCAGCAGCTTAGCTGAGACAGGCATTCAGTACTTC.

The CDR3 spells CASSSPGLGPYF. CDR3 DNA: TGTGCCAGCAGTTCCCCCGGACTGGGCCCTTACTTC. This chain links TRBV27 with TRBJ2-7, with D tentatively TRBD2 (5 bases). The V end lost 4 bases, the J end lost 13 bases, and 17 bases lay between the germline ends. The CDR3 is 12 residues long. Germline V gene data show CDR1 as MNHEY and CDR2 as SMNVEV (reference sequence).

This clone was found once. This chain joins TRBV15 and TRBJ1-1, with a tentative D call TRBD1 (6 bases). Trimming removed 6 bases at V and 1 base at J, with 15 bases between. The CDR3 sequence is 15 residues long. Per germline, CDR1 LNHNV and CDR2 YYDKDF (reference sequence). The CDR3 is CATSFEGDPNTEAFF. CDR3 in DNA: TGTGCCACCAGTTTCGAGGGGGACCCGAACACTGAAGCTTTCTTT.